A selection of T cell receptor beta chains follows, all from one sample in a study of Ad26.COV2.S vaccination and SARS-CoV-2 variants. Using immunoSEQ multiplex PCR, the repertoire was profiled, and TCRdb retains in-frame clones only, with some absent. The sample comprises some 180,000 clones, around nine tenths of which are singletons, and over 4.5% rests with the top ten. Sequencing used peripheral blood, obtained after recovery from COVID-19. The source of these receptors is a human donor who had recovered from COVID-19. Each CDR3 is given with its conserved first and last residue. Each record gives: clone size, V gene, CDR3 protein. Size values are once, few and many counts, or a class for expanded clones, and some rows have none.

abundance: NA; v_gene: TRBV12-3/TRBV12-4; CDR3aa: CASSLKGGTQYF
abundance: NA; v_gene: TRBV6-6; CDR3aa: CASRSNYGYTF
abundance: NA; v_gene: TRBV2; CDR3aa: CASQSLAYEQYF
abundance: NA; v_gene: TRBV6-5; CDR3aa: CASSYRGAGSYNEQFF
abundance: NA; v_gene: TRBV2; CDR3aa: CASSKGDRNTGELFF
abundance: once; v_gene: TRBV6-5; CDR3aa: CASSSGQTVQETQYF
abundance: few; v_gene: TRBV11-2; CDR3aa: CASSLTRLADTQYF
abundance: NA; v_gene: TRBV5-1; CDR3aa: CASTPGGGGRSTDTQYF
abundance: NA; v_gene: TRBV6-1; CDR3aa: CASSDGLAALRAYEQYF
abundance: few; v_gene: TRBV19; CDR3aa: CASSIGGAGGYTF
abundance: NA; v_gene: TRBV10-1; CDR3aa: CASSERGRETQYF
abundance: NA; v_gene: TRBV6-5; CDR3aa: CASSPKVVMNTEAFF
abundance: few; v_gene: TRBV5-1; CDR3aa: CASKRGEDSPLHF
abundance: once; v_gene: TRBV4-2; CDR3aa: CASSQDLRREWMDTQYF
abundance: NA; v_gene: TRBV29-1; CDR3aa: CSVAYRGVSSGYTF
abundance: NA; v_gene: TRBV6-5; CDR3aa: CASSYDSKNYGYTF
abundance: NA; v_gene: TRBV5-1; CDR3aa: CASSLAGGGARYGYTF
abundance: NA; v_gene: TRBV2; CDR3aa: CASTRDRGSYGYTF
abundance: NA; v_gene: TRBV19; CDR3aa: CASSIEGTGINYGYTF
abundance: NA; v_gene: TRBV5-1; CDR3aa: CASSAQGADGYTF
abundance: NA; v_gene: TRBV6-5; CDR3aa: CASRSLAGGAYEQYF
abundance: NA; v_gene: TRBV6-5; CDR3aa: CASSFYRGSSYEQYF
abundance: NA; v_gene: TRBV11-2; CDR3aa: CASSSHRAEDEQYF
abundance: NA; v_gene: TRBV4-1; CDR3aa: CASSQGKGAYEQYF
abundance: once; v_gene: TRBV7-5; CDR3aa: CARSSSGGWETQYF
abundance: NA; v_gene: TRBV9; CDR3aa: CASSPSDRLYEQYF
abundance: NA; v_gene: TRBV6-5; CDR3aa: CASSYSFQTGSYEQYF
abundance: NA; v_gene: TRBV11-3; CDR3aa: CASSLAGGLDTQYF
abundance: NA; v_gene: TRBV6-1; CDR3aa: CASSEFRTLIYGYTF
abundance: NA; v_gene: TRBV29-1; CDR3aa: CSVETGTAFEAFF
abundance: NA; v_gene: TRBV7-2; CDR3aa: CASTPGTAGYNEQFF
abundance: NA; v_gene: TRBV7-9; CDR3aa: CASLWEGEAFF
abundance: NA; v_gene: TRBV27; CDR3aa: CASRTLPGGSYEQYF
abundance: NA; v_gene: TRBV9; CDR3aa: CASSINRERVTVGEQFF
abundance: NA; v_gene: TRBV6-8; CDR3aa: CASSLNFRGQSEKLFF
abundance: NA; v_gene: TRBV6-5; CDR3aa: CASSNSGGVTEAFF
abundance: NA; v_gene: TRBV28; CDR3aa: CASSFYRLRSGANVLTF
abundance: NA; v_gene: TRBV3-1/TRBV3-2; CDR3aa: CASSQGAGAPTDTQYF
abundance: NA; v_gene: TRBV6-1; CDR3aa: CASSEFSGQGNSPLHF